Listed below are T cell receptor beta chains from one sample, sequenced in a study of OX40 agonist ivuxolimab in advanced cancers. Some clones are missing from TCRdb's copy, which holds only in-frame ones; the method was immunoSEQ multiplex PCR. The data show fewer than 55,000 clones, more than 80% seen once. Source: CD4+ or CD8+ T cells sorted from blood, taken in a trial of the OX40 agonist ivuxolimab. The receptors originated from an adult with an advanced solid tumor such as melanoma, head and neck, liver or kidney cancer. CDR3s include the opening cysteine and the closing phenylalanine or tryptophan. A D gene is named only where the DNA matches it firmly. Clone size, where shown, is once, few, many, or a class for clones that have expanded.

j_call | d_call | clone_size | v_call | cdr3_aa | cdr3_nt
TRBJ1-4 | . | . | TRBV30 | CAWSAEKLFF | TGTGCCTGGAGTGCTGAAAAACTGTTTTTT
TRBJ2-1 | . | . | TRBV6-6 | CASSPTSHEQFF | TGTGCCAGCAGCCCTACTAGCCATGAGCAGTTCTTC
TRBJ2-7 | . | . | TRBV5-1 | CASSLSWGEQYF | TGCGCCAGCAGCTTGAGTTGGGGCGAGCAGTACTTC
TRBJ1-1 | . | once | TRBV9 | CASSPRDYPNTEAFF | TGTGCCAGCAGCCCCCGGGATTATCCGAACACTGAAGCTTTCTTT
TRBJ2-7 | TRBD1 | . | TRBV4-2 | CASSQVAPGQIPYEQYF | TGTGCCAGCAGCCAAGTTGCACCGGGACAGATACCCTACGAGCAGTACTTC
TRBJ2-5 | TRBD2 | . | TRBV7-7 | CASSLGSGGPTETQYF | TGTGCTAGCAGCTTAGGGTCGGGGGGTCCGACAGAGACCCAGTACTTC
TRBJ2-6 | . | . | TRBV7-8 | CASSPVTGANVLTF | TGTGCCAGCAGCCCTGTGACTGGGGCCAACGTCCTGACTTTC
TRBJ1-1 | . | . | TRBV11-2 | CASTQGRDAFF | TGTGCCAGCACCCAGGGTCGGGATGCTTTCTTT
TRBJ2-6 | . | . | TRBV30 | CAWSALVGSAGANVLTF | TGTGCCTGGAGTGCCCTCGTCGGCAGCGCTGGGGCCAACGTCCTGACTTTC
TRBJ2-7 | TRBD1 | . | TRBV7-2 | CASSFNRGDTYEQYF | TGTGCCAGCAGCTTTAACAGGGGCGATACCTACGAGCAGTACTTC
TRBJ2-7 | TRBD1 | . | TRBV19 | CASSSQGSGEQYF | TGTGCCAGTAGTTCACAGGGGTCGGGCGAGCAGTACTTC
TRBJ2-1 | TRBD1 | . | TRBV5-1 | CASSLDLTGGLNEQFF | TGCGCCAGCAGCTTGGACCTGACAGGGGGCCTCAATGAGCAGTTCTTC
TRBJ2-7 | TRBD2 | . | TRBV10-3 | CAISESGRGAYSYEQYF | TGTGCCATCAGTGAGTCCGGGCGGGGGGCCTACTCCTACGAGCAGTACTTC